This record covers a single TCR beta chain. What it binds is unknown. The sample originates from a study of shared clonotypes between healthy human individuals. Study context: The donor pool was made up of two women and a few men aged 18 to 49. Study conclusions and caveats: It was anticipated that sequencing depth would influence how many clonotypes donors shared.

With unsorted samples, genomic DNA was obtained from 75 million to 90 million PBMCs. The CDR3 is 15 amino acids. Germline lookup yields CDR1 MNHEY and CDR2 SVGAGI. V was clipped by 0 bases and J by 4 bases, with 12 bases between them. Using immunoSEQ multiplex PCR, the repertoire was profiled, and TCRdb retains in-frame clones only, with some absent. The sample has approximately 460,000 clones; 60% to 80% are singletons. The chain has TRBV6-5 and TRBJ1-1; D call uncertain. This receptor was taken from a woman aged 40 to 50 in good health. Some clones in this sample may be carry-over from other donors' samples. Input material: PBMCs. The CDR3 nucleotides are TGTGCCAGCAGTTACTCGGGTCCCCTTCTCACTGAAGCTTTCTTT. This codes for CASSYSGPLLTEAFF.